These T cell receptor beta chains were read from a single sample in a study of T cells in Graves' hyperthyroidism and ophthalmopathy. TCRdb ran MiXCR on the multiplex PCR reads and lists one entry per CDR3 protein. This table has about 740,000 distinct CDR3 sequences, around 15% appearing once. Sequencing was done on a sample of blood. All receptors derive from a woman between 18 and 29 years old with Graves' hyperthyroidism. Both conserved end residues are trimmed from each CDR3.

j_gene: TRBJ2-5; v_gene: TRBV6-2/TRBV6-3; CDR3aa: ASIPVGFGAETQY
j_gene: TRBJ1-1; v_gene: TRBV10-3; CDR3aa: AIKDKVDTEAF
j_gene: TRBJ1-5; v_gene: TRBV6-1; CDR3aa: ASKPVVGPGQPQH
j_gene: TRBJ2-1; v_gene: TRBV7-3; CDR3aa: ASSSPPSVGHEQF
j_gene: TRBJ2-7; v_gene: TRBV12-3/TRBV12-4; CDR3aa: ASSSGSGRTSYEQY
j_gene: TRBJ2-7; v_gene: TRBV5-6; CDR3aa: ASSSKRQGSLYEQY
j_gene: TRBJ1-6; v_gene: TRBV6-9; CDR3aa: ASSSLVGLSPLH
j_gene: TRBJ2-1; v_gene: TRBV7-2; CDR3aa: ASSLAGLAGRDEQF
j_gene: TRBJ2-2; v_gene: TRBV11-1; CDR3aa: ASSPFGDTGELF
j_gene: TRBJ2-7; v_gene: TRBV11-2; CDR3aa: ASSHTAGQTYEQY
j_gene: TRBJ2-6; v_gene: TRBV11-3; CDR3aa: ASSPSLRFSGANVLT
j_gene: TRBJ2-7; v_gene: TRBV7-9; CDR3aa: ASSLEWDSYEQY
j_gene: TRBJ1-1; v_gene: TRBV6-6; CDR3aa: ASSYTPDTEAF
j_gene: TRBJ1-5; v_gene: TRBV28; CDR3aa: ASSWTVNQPQH
j_gene: TRBJ2-1; v_gene: TRBV18; CDR3aa: ASSQRPGQGRDEQF
j_gene: TRBJ2-7; v_gene: TRBV6-1; CDR3aa: ASRTWGGHEQY
j_gene: TRBJ2-7; v_gene: TRBV28; CDR3aa: ASSFRRVNYEQY
j_gene: TRBJ1-1; v_gene: TRBV19; CDR3aa: ASSIDDTSGIWMNTEAF
j_gene: TRBJ2-7; v_gene: TRBV13; CDR3aa: ASSQTASSYEQY
j_gene: TRBJ2-5; v_gene: TRBV7-9; CDR3aa: ASSRQGLASPH
j_gene: TRBJ2-3; v_gene: TRBV6-2/TRBV6-3; CDR3aa: ASSYPGLAGGSTDTQY
j_gene: TRBJ1-1; v_gene: TRBV29-1; CDR3aa: SVRVGGENTEAF
j_gene: TRBJ2-6; v_gene: TRBV4-3; CDR3aa: ASSQGVVSGANVLT
j_gene: TRBJ1-6; v_gene: TRBV12-3/TRBV12-4; CDR3aa: ASSLRGTGSPLH
j_gene: TRBJ1-1; v_gene: TRBV9; CDR3aa: ASSTYRGDMNTEAF
j_gene: TRBJ1-1; v_gene: TRBV7-3; CDR3aa: ASSLGDRVSGTEAF
j_gene: TRBJ2-7; v_gene: TRBV2; CDR3aa: ASSEFPGQGTYEQY
j_gene: TRBJ1-5; v_gene: TRBV28; CDR3aa: ASSSPLLQSYSNQPQH
j_gene: TRBJ2-1; v_gene: TRBV5-1; CDR3aa: ASSFNAGGTYNEQF
j_gene: TRBJ2-1; v_gene: TRBV6-1; CDR3aa: ASTGLAGSDEQF
j_gene: TRBJ2-5; v_gene: TRBV6-2/TRBV6-3; CDR3aa: ASSYMGTPQETQY
j_gene: TRBJ2-7; v_gene: TRBV11-3; CDR3aa: ASSFNSGAYEQY
j_gene: TRBJ2-1; v_gene: TRBV30; CDR3aa: AWSVRPMGQF
j_gene: TRBJ1-1; v_gene: TRBV20-1; CDR3aa: SAPSLRGFIAPDTEAF
j_gene: TRBJ2-1; v_gene: TRBV18; CDR3aa: ASSPRQDRGGEQF
j_gene: TRBJ2-7; v_gene: TRBV7-2; CDR3aa: ASSSLAGGKGEQY
j_gene: TRBJ2-5; v_gene: TRBV13; CDR3aa: ASSFSLPGLAGEETQY
j_gene: TRBJ1-1; v_gene: TRBV28; CDR3aa: ASSSGLYTEAF
j_gene: TRBJ2-7; v_gene: TRBV3-1; CDR3aa: ASSQEWRNEQY
j_gene: TRBJ2-1; v_gene: TRBV11-3; CDR3aa: ASSLDRSLYNEQF
j_gene: TRBJ2-7; v_gene: TRBV27; CDR3aa: ASSGVWGSKMIKQY